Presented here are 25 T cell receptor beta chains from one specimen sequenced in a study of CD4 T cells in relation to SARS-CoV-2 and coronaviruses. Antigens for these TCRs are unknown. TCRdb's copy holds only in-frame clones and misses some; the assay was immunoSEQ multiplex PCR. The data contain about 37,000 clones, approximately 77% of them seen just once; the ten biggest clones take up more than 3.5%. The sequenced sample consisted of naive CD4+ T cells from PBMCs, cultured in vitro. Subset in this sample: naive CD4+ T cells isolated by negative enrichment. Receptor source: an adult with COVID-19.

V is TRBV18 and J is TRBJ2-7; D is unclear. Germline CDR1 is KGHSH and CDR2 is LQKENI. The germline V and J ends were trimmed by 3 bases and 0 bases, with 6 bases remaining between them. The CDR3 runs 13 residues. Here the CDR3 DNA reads TGTGCCAGCTCACCCCGGAGCTCCTACGAGCAGTACTTC. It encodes CASSPRSSYEQYF.

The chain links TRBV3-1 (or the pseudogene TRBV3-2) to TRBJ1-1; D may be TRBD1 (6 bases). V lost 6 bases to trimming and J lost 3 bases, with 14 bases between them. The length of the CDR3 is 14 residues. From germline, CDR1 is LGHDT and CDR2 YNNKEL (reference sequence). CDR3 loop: CASSQTGLDTEAFF. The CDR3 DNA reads TGTGCCAGCAGTCAAACAGGGTTGGACACTGAAGCTTTCTTT.

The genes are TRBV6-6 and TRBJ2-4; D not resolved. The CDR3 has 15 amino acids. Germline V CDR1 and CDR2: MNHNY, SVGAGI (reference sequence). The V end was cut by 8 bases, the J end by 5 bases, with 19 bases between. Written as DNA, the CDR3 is TGTGCCAGCCAGGTGAGCTCTGGTGGTGAAAACATTCAGTACTTC. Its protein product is CASQVSSGGENIQYF.

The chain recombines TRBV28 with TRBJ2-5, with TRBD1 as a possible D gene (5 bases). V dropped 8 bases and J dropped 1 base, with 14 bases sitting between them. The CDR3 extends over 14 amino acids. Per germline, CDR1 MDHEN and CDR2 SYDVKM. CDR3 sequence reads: CASASWTTQETQYF. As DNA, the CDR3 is TGTGCCAGCGCGTCCTGGACAACCCAAGAGACCCAGTACTTC.

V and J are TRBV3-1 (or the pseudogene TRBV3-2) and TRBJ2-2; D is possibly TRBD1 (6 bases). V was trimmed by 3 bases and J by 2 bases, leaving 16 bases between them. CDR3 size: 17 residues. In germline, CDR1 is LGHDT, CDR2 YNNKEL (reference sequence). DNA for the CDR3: TGTGCCAGCAGCCATACCCCAGGGGAAGTAAACACCGGGGAGCTGTTTTTT. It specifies CASSHTPGEVNTGELFF.

The chain's CDR3 is CASSLRADVRGSNSPLHF. In nucleotides, the CDR3 is TGTGCCAGCAGTTTACGGGCGGACGTCAGGGGAAGTAATTCACCCCTCCACTTT. This rearrangement joins TRBV28 to TRBJ1-6; D may be TRBD1 (6 bases). The V gene's germline CDR1 is MDHEN and CDR2 SYDVKM. The V end was cut by 2 bases, the J end by 6 bases, with 20 bases between. The CDR3 loop spans 18 amino acids.

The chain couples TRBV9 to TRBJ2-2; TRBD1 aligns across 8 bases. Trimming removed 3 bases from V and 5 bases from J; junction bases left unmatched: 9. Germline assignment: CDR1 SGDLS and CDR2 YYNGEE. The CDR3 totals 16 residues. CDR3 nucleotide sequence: TGTGCCAGCAGCGATGGGACAGGTGTATCTACCGGGGAGCTGTTTTTT. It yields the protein CASSDGTGVSTGELFF.

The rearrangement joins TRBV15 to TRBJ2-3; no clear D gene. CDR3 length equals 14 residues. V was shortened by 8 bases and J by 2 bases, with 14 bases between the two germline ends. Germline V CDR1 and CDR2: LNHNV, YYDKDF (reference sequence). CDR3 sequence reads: CATAVGPDTDTQYF. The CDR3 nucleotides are TGTGCCACCGCAGTCGGGCCTGACACAGATACGCAGTATTTT. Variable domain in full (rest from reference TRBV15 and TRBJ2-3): DAMVIQNPRYQVTQFGKPVTLSCSQTLNHNVMYWYQQKSSQAPKLLFHYYDKDFNNEADTPDNFQSRRPNTSFCFLDIRSPGLGDTAMYLCATAVGPDTDTQYFGPGTRLTVL.

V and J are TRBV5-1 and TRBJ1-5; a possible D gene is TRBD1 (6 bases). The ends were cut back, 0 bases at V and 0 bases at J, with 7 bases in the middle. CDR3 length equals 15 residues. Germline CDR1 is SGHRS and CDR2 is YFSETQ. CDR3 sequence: CASSLGQASNQPQHF. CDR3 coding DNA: TGCGCCAGCAGCTTGGGACAGGCTAGCAATCAGCCCCAGCATTTT.

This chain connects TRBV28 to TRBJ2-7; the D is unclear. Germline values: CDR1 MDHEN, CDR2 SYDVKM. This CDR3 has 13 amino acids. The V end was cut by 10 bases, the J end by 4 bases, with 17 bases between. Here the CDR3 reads CATSDKVGYEQYF. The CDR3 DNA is TGTGCCACTTCTGACAAGGTTGGGTACGAGCAGTACTTC.

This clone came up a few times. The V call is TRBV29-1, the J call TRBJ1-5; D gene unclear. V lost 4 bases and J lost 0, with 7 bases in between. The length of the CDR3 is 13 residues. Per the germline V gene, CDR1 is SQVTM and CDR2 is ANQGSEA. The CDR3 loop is CSVAEHSNQPQHF. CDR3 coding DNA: TGCAGCGTTGCAGAACATAGCAATCAGCCCCAGCATTTT.

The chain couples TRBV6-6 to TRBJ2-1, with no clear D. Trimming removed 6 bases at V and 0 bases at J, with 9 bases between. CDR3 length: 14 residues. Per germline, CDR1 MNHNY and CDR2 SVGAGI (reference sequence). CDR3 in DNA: TGTGCCAGCAGCAAAGCGAGCTCCTACAATGAGCAGTTCTTC. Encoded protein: CASSKASSYNEQFF.

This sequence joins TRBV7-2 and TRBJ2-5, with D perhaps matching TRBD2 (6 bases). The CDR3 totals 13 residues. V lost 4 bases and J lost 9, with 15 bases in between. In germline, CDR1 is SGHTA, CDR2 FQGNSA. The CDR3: CASSSERVDPQYF. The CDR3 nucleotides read TGTGCCAGCAGCTCAGAGCGGGTGGATCCCCAGTACTTC.

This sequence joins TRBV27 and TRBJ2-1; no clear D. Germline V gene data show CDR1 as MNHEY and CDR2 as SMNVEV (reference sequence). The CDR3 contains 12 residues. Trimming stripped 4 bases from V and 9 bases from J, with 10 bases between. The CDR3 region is CASSSVGVEQFF. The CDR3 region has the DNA TGTGCCAGCAGTTCCGTTGGTGTTGAGCAGTTCTTC.

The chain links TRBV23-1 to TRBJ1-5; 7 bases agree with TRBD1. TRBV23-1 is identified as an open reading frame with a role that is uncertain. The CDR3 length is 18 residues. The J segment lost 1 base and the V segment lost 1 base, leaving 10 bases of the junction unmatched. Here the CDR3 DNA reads TGCGCCAGCAGTCAATTTGGGCACAGGGGAGAAAGCAATCAGCCCCAGCATTTT. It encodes CASSQFGHRGESNQPQHF.

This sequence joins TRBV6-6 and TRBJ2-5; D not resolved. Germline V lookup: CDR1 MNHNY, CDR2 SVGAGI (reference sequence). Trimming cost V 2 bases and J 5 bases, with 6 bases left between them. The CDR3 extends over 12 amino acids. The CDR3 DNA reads TGTGCCAGCAGTTACGGGCATGAGACCCAGTACTTC. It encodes CASSYGHETQYF.

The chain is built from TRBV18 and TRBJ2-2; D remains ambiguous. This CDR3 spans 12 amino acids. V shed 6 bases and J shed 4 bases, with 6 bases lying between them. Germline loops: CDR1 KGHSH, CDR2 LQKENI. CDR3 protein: CASSGATGELFF. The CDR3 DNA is TGTGCCAGCTCGGGTGCCACCGGGGAGCTGTTTTTT.

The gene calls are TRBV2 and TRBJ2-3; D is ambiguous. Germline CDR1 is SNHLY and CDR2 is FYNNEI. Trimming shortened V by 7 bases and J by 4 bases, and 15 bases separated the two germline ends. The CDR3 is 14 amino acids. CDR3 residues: CASTGSTMADTQYF. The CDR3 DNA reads TGTGCCAGCACGGGTTCCACCATGGCAGATACGCAGTATTTT.

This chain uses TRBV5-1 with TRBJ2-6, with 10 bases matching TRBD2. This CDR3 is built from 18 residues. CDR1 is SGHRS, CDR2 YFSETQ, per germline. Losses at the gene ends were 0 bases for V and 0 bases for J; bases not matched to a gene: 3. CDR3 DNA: TGCGCCAGCAGCTTGGGACTAGCGGGTAACTCTGGGGCCAACGTCCTGACTTTC. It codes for CASSLGLAGNSGANVLTF.

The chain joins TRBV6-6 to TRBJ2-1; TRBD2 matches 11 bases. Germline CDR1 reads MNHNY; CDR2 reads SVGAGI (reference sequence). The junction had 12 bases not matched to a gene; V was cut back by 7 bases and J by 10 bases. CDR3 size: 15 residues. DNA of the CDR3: TGTGCCAGCACATCTAGCGGGAGGTCCGTTGGGGAGCAGTTCTTC. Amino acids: CASTSSGRSVGEQFF.

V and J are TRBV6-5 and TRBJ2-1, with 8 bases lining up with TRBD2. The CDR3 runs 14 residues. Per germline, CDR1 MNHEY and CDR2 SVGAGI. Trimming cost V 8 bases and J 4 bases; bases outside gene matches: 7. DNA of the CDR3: TGTGCCAGCGGACTGAAGCGGGAGTACAATGAGCAGTTCTTC. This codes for CASGLKREYNEQFF.

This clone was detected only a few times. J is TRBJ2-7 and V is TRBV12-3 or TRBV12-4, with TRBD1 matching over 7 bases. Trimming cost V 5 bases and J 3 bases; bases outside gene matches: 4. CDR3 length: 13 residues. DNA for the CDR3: TGTGCCAGCAGTCCGGGGACAGTCTACGAGCAGTACTTC. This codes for CASSPGTVYEQYF.

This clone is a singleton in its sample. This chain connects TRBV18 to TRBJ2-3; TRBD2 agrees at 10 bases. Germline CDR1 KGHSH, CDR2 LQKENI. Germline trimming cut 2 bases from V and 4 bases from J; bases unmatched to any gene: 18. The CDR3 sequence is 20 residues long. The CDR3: CASSPDLFFSGRAWADTQYF. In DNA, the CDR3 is TGTGCCAGCTCACCAGATCTGTTTTTCAGCGGGAGGGCCTGGGCAGATACGCAGTATTTT.

The CDR3 DNA reads as TGCAGCGTTGGACACAATGAGCAGTTCTTC. It is translated as CSVGHNEQFF. V gene TRBV29-1 combines with J gene TRBJ2-1; D is ambiguous. Per the germline V gene, CDR1 is SQVTM and CDR2 is ANQGSEA. The V end was cut by 4 bases, the J end by 5 bases, with 3 bases between. This CDR3 is 10 amino acids long.

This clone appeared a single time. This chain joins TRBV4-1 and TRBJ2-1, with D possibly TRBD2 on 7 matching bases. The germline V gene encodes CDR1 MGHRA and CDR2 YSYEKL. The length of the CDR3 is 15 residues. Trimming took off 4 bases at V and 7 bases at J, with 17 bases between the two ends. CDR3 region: CASSLAGAKGNEQFF. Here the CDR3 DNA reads TGCGCCAGCAGCCTGGCGGGGGCCAAAGGTAATGAGCAGTTCTTC.